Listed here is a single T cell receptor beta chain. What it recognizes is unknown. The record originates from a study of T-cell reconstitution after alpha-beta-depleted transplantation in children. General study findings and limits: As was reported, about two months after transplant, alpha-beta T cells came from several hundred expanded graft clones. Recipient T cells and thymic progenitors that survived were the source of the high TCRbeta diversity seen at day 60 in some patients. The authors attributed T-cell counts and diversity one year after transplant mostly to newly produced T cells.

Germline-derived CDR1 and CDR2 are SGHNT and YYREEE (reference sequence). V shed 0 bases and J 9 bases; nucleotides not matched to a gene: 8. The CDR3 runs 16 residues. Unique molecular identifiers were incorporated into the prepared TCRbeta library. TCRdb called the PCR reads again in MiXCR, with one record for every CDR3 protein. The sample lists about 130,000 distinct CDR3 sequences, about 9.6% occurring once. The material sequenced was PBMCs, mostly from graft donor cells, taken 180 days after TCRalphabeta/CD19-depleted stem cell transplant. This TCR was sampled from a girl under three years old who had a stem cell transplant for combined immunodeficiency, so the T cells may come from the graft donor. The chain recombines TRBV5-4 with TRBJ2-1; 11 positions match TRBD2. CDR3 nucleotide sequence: TGTGCCAGCAGCTTGGCACTAGCGGGGGCAAGGGGTGAGCAGTTCTTC. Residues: CASSLALAGARGEQFF.